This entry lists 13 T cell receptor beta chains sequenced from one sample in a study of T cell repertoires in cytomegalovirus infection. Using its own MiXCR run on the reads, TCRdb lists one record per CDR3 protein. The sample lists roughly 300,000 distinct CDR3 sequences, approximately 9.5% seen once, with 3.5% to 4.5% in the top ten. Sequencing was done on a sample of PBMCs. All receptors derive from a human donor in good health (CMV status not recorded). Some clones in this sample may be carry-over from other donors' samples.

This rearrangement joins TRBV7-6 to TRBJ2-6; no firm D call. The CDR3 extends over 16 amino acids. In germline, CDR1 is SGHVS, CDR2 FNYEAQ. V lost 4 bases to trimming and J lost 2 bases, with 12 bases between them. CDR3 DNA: TGTGCCAGCAGCTCGATCTTGGGTACTGGGGCCAACGTCCTGACTTTC. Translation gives CASSSILGTGANVLTF.

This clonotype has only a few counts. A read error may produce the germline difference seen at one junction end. CDR3: CASGLGTGLNTEAFF. The CDR3 DNA reads TGTGCCAGCGGTTTAGGGACAGGATTGAACACTGAAGCTTTCTTT. The chain has TRBV12-3 or TRBV12-4 and TRBJ1-1; 8 bases fit TRBD1. CDR3 length: 15 amino acids.

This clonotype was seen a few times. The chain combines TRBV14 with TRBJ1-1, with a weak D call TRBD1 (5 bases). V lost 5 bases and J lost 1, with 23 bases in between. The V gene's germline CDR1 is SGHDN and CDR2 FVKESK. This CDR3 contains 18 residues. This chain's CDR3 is CASSVHVGVFSKNTEAFF. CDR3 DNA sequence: TGTGCCAGCAGCGTCCACGTGGGGGTCTTCAGTAAGAACACTGAAGCTTTCTTT.

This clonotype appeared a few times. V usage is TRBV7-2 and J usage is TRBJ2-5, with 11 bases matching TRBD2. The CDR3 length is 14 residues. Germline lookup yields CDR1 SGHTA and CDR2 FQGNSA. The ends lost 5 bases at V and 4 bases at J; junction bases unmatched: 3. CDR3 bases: TGTGCCAGCAGCGGTAGCGGGGGGGGAGAGACCCAGTACTTC. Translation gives CASSGSGGGETQYF.

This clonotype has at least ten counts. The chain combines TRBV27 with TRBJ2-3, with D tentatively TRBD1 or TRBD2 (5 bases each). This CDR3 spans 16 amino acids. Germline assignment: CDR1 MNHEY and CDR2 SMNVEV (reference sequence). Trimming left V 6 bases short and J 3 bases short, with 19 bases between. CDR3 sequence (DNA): TGTGCCAGCAGAGACGGAGGTAGCAGGGTTACAGATACGCAGTATTTT. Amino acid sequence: CASRDGGSRVTDTQYF.

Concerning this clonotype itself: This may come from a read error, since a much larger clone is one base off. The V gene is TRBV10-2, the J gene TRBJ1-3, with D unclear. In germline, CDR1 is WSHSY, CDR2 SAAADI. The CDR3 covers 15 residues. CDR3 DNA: TGCGCCAGCAGTGAGGCCCAGAGCTCTGGAAGCACCATATATTTT. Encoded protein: CASSEAQSSGSTIYF.

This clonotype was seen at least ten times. In DNA form, the CDR3 reads TGTGCCAGCAGCTTTTCAGGGGGGAATCAGCCCCAGCATTTT. Translation gives CASSFSGGNQPQHF. The V call is TRBV7-9, the J call TRBJ1-5; 7 nucleotides line up with TRBD1. Germline CDR1 and CDR2: SEHNR and FQNEAQ (reference sequence). V gave up 3 bases and J gave up 4 bases; unmatched junction bases: 3. This CDR3 region has 14 residues.

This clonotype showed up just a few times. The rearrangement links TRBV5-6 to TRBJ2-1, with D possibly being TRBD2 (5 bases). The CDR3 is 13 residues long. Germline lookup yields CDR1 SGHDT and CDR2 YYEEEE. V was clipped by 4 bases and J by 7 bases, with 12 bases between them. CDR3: CASSAGWQNEQFF. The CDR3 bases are TGTGCCAGCAGCGCGGGTTGGCAGAATGAGCAGTTCTTC.

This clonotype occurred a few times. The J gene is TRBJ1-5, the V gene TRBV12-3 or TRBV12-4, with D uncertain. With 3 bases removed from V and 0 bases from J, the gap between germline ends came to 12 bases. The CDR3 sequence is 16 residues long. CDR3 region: CASSLFSAGSNQPQHF. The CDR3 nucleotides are TGTGCCAGCAGTTTGTTCAGTGCGGGTAGCAATCAGCCCCAGCATTTT.

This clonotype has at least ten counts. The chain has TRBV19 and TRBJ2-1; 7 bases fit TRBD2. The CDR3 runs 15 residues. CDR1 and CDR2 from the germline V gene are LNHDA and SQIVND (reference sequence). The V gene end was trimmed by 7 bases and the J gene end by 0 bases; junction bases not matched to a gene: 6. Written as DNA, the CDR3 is TGTGCCAGTAACCACCGCGGGAGCTCCTACAATGAGCAGTTCTTC. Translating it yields CASNHRGSSYNEQFF.

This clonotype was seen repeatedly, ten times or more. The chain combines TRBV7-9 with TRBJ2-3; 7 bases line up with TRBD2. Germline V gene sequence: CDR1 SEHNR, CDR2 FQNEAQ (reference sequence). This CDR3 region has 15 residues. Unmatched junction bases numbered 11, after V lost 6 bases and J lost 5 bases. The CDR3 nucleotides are TGTGCCAGCAGGGGGGGGGTCTGGGAGGAAGATACGCAGTATTTT. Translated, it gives CASRGGVWEEDTQYF.

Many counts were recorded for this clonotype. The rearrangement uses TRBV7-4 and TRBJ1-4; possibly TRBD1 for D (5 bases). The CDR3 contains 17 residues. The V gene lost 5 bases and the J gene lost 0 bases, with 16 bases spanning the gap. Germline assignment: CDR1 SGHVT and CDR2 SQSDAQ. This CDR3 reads CASSDTGTPATNEKLFF. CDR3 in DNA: TGTGCCAGCAGCGATACCGGGACGCCGGCAACTAATGAAAAACTGTTTTTT.

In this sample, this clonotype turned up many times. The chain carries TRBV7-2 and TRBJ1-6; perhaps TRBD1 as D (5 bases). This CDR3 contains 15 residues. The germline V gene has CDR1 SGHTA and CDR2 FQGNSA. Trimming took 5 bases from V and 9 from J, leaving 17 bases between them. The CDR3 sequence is CASSQGPLGGSPLHF. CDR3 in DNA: TGTGCCAGCAGCCAGGGACCCCTAGGAGGTTCACCCCTCCACTTT. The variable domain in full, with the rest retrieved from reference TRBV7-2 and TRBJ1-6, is GAGVSQSPSNKVTEKGKDVELRCDPISGHTALYWYRQSLGQGLEFLIYFQGNSAPDKSGLPSDRFSAERTGGSVSTLTIQRTQQEDSAVYLCASSQGPLGGSPLHFGNGTRLTVT.